The 18 T cell receptor beta chains below come from one sample, sequenced in a study of T cell responses to AZD1222 COVID-19 vaccine. Measured with immunoSEQ multiplex PCR; TCRdb has only the in-frame clones, and not every one. The table has fewer than 150,000 clones, roughly 90% seen once. Specimen: peripheral blood, collected 28 days after the second AZD1222 dose. These receptors all come from an adult who received the AZD1222 COVID-19 vaccine.

The rearrangement joins TRBV19 to TRBJ1-2, with 8 nucleotides matching TRBD1. V dropped 4 bases and J dropped 2; count of bases not matched to a gene: 3. This CDR3 comprises 14 residues. CDR1 and CDR2 (germline): LNHDA, SQIVND (reference sequence). The CDR3 sequence: CASSRDRSNYGYTF. The CDR3 region has the DNA TGTGCCAGTAGTAGGGACAGGTCGAACTATGGCTACACCTTC.

The chain employs TRBV7-2 and TRBJ2-1; D is undetermined. This CDR3 comprises 16 residues. The V end lost 1 base, the J end lost 7 bases, and 17 bases lay between the germline ends. Looked up from germline, CDR1 is SGHTA and CDR2 is FQGNSA. CDR3 DNA sequence: TGTGCCAGCAGCTTAGGGGCCTCCCTGGAAGGGAATGAGCAGTTCTTC. It is translated as CASSLGASLEGNEQFF.

The chain combines TRBV7-9 with TRBJ1-1; maybe TRBD1 (5 bases). The V gene lost 8 bases and the J gene lost 2 bases, with 12 bases spanning the gap. CDR3 length equals 13 residues. CDR1 and CDR2 from the germline V gene are SEHNR and FQNEAQ (reference sequence). The CDR3 is CASAEGSNTEAFF. The CDR3 DNA follows: TGTGCCAGCGCGGAGGGGAGTAACACTGAAGCTTTCTTT.

The rearrangement uses TRBV7-9 and TRBJ2-2; the D gene is possibly TRBD1 (6 bases). Trimming cost V 1 base and J 3 bases, with 15 bases left between them. Germline-derived CDR1 and CDR2 are SEHNR and FQNEAQ (reference sequence). This CDR3 has 17 amino acids. The CDR3 DNA sequence: TGTGCCAGCAGCTTAGATTACAGGGCCGACTACACCGGGGAGCTGTTTTTT. Its translation: CASSLDYRADYTGELFF.

This sequence joins TRBV7-9 and TRBJ1-6; 7 nucleotides align to TRBD1. The V gene end was trimmed by 7 bases and the J gene end by 8 bases; junction bases not matched to a gene: 8. The germline V gene has CDR1 SEHNR and CDR2 FQNEAQ (reference sequence). There are 14 residues in the CDR3. The CDR3 DNA follows: TGTGCCAGCAACCAGGGGGGGGGAGATTCACCCCTCCACTTT. Its protein product is CASNQGGGDSPLHF.

DNA for the CDR3: TGTGCCAGCAGTTACTCGTACGGACTAGCATACGAGCAGTACTTC. As protein: CASSYSYGLAYEQYF. The V gene is TRBV6-5, the J gene TRBJ2-7, with 8 bases lining up with TRBD2. The trim removed 0 bases at V and 4 bases at J, leaving 5 bases unmatched. CDR1 is MNHEY, CDR2 SVGAGI, per germline. The CDR3 runs 15 residues.

The rearrangement uses TRBV5-1 and TRBJ1-2; D gene ambiguous. Germline V gives CDR1 SGHRS, CDR2 YFSETQ. The ends were cut back, 5 bases at V and 8 bases at J, with 16 bases in the middle. The CDR3 covers 13 residues. Here the CDR3 DNA reads TGCGCCAGCAGTTCGGGGTCCACCGGCGGCTACACCTTC. This gives the protein CASSSGSTGGYTF.

This rearrangement joins TRBV12-5 to TRBJ2-3; D gene ambiguous. The V gene's germline CDR1 is LGHNT and CDR2 FRNRAP. V lost 3 bases, J lost 4 bases, and 5 bases lay in between. The CDR3 is 12 residues long. CDR3 sequence: CASGLMADTQYF. The DNA for the CDR3 is TGTGCTAGTGGTTTAATGGCAGATACGCAGTATTTT.

The rearrangement joins TRBV6-5 to TRBJ2-3; D gene uncertain. CDR1 and CDR2 from the germline V gene are MNHEY and SVGAGI. V shed 5 bases and J shed 5 bases, with 11 bases lying between them. CDR3 length: 13 residues. CDR3 in DNA: TGTGCCAGCAGTCAAACCCCTCGAGATACGCAGTATTTT. Translation: CASSQTPRDTQYF.

V gene TRBV6-6 combines with J gene TRBJ2-1, with a tentative D call TRBD2 (6 bases). The CDR3 sequence is 14 residues long. The V end was cut by 4 bases, the J end by 5 bases, with 12 bases between. Germline V gives CDR1 MNHNY, CDR2 SVGAGI (reference sequence). The CDR3 protein is CASSSGTVHNEQFF. CDR3 coding DNA: TGTGCCAGCAGTTCCGGGACTGTGCACAATGAGCAGTTCTTC.

CDR3: CASSRGQGIQPQHF. The CDR3 nucleotides are TGTGCCAGTAGTAGAGGACAGGGAATTCAGCCCCAGCATTTT. This chain links TRBV19 with TRBJ1-5; 8 bases are shared with TRBD1. After removal of 4 bases from V and 6 bases from J, the junction contained 5 bases not matched to a gene. This CDR3 has 14 residues. The germline CDR1 and CDR2 sequences are LNHDA and SQIVND (reference sequence). The variable domain in full, with the rest retrieved from reference TRBV19 and TRBJ1-5, is DGGITQSPKYLFRKEGQNVTLSCEQNLNHDAMYWYRQDPGQGLRLIYYSQIVNDFQKGDIAEGYSVSREKKESFPLTVTSAQKNPTAFYLCASSRGQGIQPQHFGDGTRLSIL.

A single count supports this clone. The CDR3 reads CASSLRVGTEAFF. The CDR3, as DNA: TGTGCCAGCAGTTTGAGGGTCGGCACTGAAGCTTTCTTT. The chain links TRBV12-3 or TRBV12-4 to TRBJ1-1; no reliable D call. CDR3 length: 13 residues. The germline V and J ends were trimmed by 3 bases and 4 bases, with 9 bases remaining between them.

The CDR3, as DNA: TGTGCCAGTATAGGACATCGTTGGGACACAGATACGCAGTATTTT. It translates to CASIGHRWDTDTQYF. The chain employs TRBV19 and TRBJ2-3; tentatively, D is TRBD1 (5 bases). This CDR3 contains 15 residues. Trimming stripped 7 bases from V and 2 bases from J, with 16 bases between. The germline gives CDR1 LNHDA, CDR2 SQIVND (reference sequence).

This sequence joins TRBV30 and TRBJ1-2; D call uncertain. Trimming stripped 0 bases from V and 4 bases from J, with 21 bases between. This CDR3 contains 17 residues. Germline loops: CDR1 GTSNPN, CDR2 SVGIG (reference sequence). The CDR3 reads CAWSVQGIGVQSYGYTF. The CDR3 region has the DNA TGTGCCTGGAGTGTACAAGGTATCGGAGTTCAGAGCTATGGCTACACCTTC. Together with reference TRBV30 and TRBJ1-2, the CDR3 gives the full variable domain: SQTIHQWPATLVQPVGSPLSLECTVEGTSNPNLYWYRQAAGRGLQLLFYSVGIGQISSEVPQNLSASRPQDRQFILSSKKLLLSDSGFYLCAWSVQGIGVQSYGYTFGSGTRLTVV.

This chain uses TRBV9 with TRBJ1-1; a possible D gene is TRBD1 (6 bases). The length of the CDR3 is 14 residues. Trimming took off 2 bases at V and 2 bases at J, with 10 bases between the two ends. Germline assignment: CDR1 SGDLS and CDR2 YYNGEE. DNA of the CDR3: TGTGCCAGCAGCGTGTTGGACAGCAACACTGAAGCTTTCTTT. Translation: CASSVLDSNTEAFF. Full variable domain (missing parts from reference TRBV9 and TRBJ1-1): DSGVTQTPKHLITATGQRVTLRCSPRSGDLSVYWYQQSLDQGLQFLIQYYNGEERAKGNILERFSAQQFPDLHSELNLSSLELGDSALYFCASSVLDSNTEAFFGQGTRLTVV.

The chain recombines TRBV5-6 with TRBJ1-5; D gene ambiguous. Germline V CDR1 and CDR2: SGHDT, YYEEEE. CDR3 length equals 13 residues. The V end was cut by 4 bases, the J end by 4 bases, with 9 bases between. In nucleotides, the CDR3 is TGTGCCAGCAGCCTACGAAGAAATCAGCCCCAGCATTTT. Translating it yields CASSLRRNQPQHF.

In DNA, the CDR3 is TGTGCCATCAGTGAGAGACAGAGGAACACTGAAGCTTTCTTT. It translates to CAISERQRNTEAFF. This sequence joins TRBV10-3 and TRBJ1-1; tentative D call: TRBD1 (5 bases). CDR1 is ENHRY and CDR2 is SYGVKD in the germline V gene. The V end was cut by 2 bases, the J end by 1 base, with 8 bases between. CDR3 length: 14 residues.

This clone has only a few counts. The V call is TRBV2, the J call TRBJ1-6; tentative D call: TRBD1 (5 bases). Deletions cut 4 bases from V and 5 bases from J, with 9 bases between. This CDR3 spans 14 amino acids. The germline V gene encodes CDR1 SNHLY and CDR2 FYNNEI. In nucleotides, the CDR3 is TGTGCCAGCAGTGCGGAAGGGGATAATTCACCCCTCCACTTT. It is translated as CASSAEGDNSPLHF. The variable domain in full, completed from reference TRBV2 and TRBJ1-6, reads EPEVTQTPSHQVTQMGQEVILRCVPISNHLYFYWYRQILGQKVEFLVSFYNNEISEKSEIFDDQFSVERPDGSNFTLKIRSTKLEDSAMYFCASSAEGDNSPLHFGNGTRLTVT.